The 5 T cell receptor beta chains below come from one sample, sequenced in a study of T-cell reconstitution after alpha-beta-depleted transplantation in children. Construction of the TCRbeta library involved unique molecular identifiers. Using its own MiXCR run on the PCR reads, TCRdb lists one record per CDR3 protein. The profile covers 580,000 or so distinct CDR3 sequences, with roughly 23% appearing a single time and less than 15% taken by the ten largest. Source: PBMCs, mostly from graft donor cells, taken 360 days after TCRalphabeta/CD19-depleted stem cell transplant. The receptors were gathered from a boy under three years old who had a stem cell transplant for acute myeloid leukemia, so the T cells may come from the graft donor.

The chain uses TRBV3-1 and TRBJ2-3, with a tentative D call TRBD2 (6 bases). V lost 8 bases and J lost 1, with 19 bases in between. The germline V gene has CDR1 LGHDT and CDR2 YNNKEL (reference sequence). The CDR3 is 16 amino acids. The CDR3 loop is CASSRALPGGTDTQYF. DNA for the CDR3: TGTGCCAGCTCCAGAGCCCTACCGGGGGGCACAGATACGCAGTATTTT.

This chain uses TRBV10-3 with TRBJ2-5; D may match TRBD1 or TRBD2 (5 bases each). Trimming stripped 9 bases from V and 2 bases from J, with 13 bases between. Germline V gene sequence: CDR1 ENHRY, CDR2 SYGVKD. The CDR3 loop spans 13 amino acids. The CDR3 DNA reads TGTGCCATTTGCCCGGGGCAGCAAGAGACCCAGTACTTC. It translates to CAICPGQQETQYF.

This rearrangement joins TRBV20-1 to TRBJ2-7; the D gene could be TRBD1 or TRBD2 (5 bases each). V lost 3 bases to trimming and J lost 3 bases, with 12 bases between them. The CDR3 is 13 residues long. Per the germline V gene, CDR1 is DFQATT and CDR2 is SNEGSKA (reference sequence). The CDR3 region is CSARAGRDYEQYF. The CDR3 region has the DNA TGCAGTGCTAGGGCGGGCAGGGACTACGAGCAGTACTTC.

The genes are TRBV20-1 and TRBJ2-1; 8 nucleotides match TRBD2. The germline V gene has CDR1 DFQATT and CDR2 SNEGSKA (reference sequence). The J segment lost 0 bases and the V segment lost 2 bases, leaving 3 bases of the junction unmatched. This CDR3 has 15 amino acids. The CDR3 DNA sequence: TGCAGTGCTAGAAGCGGGAGTAGCTCCTACAATGAGCAGTTCTTC. It translates to CSARSGSSSYNEQFF.

The V and J genes are TRBV3-1 and TRBJ2-1; D unclear. In germline, CDR1 is LGHDT, CDR2 YNNKEL (reference sequence). The CDR3 consists of 14 residues. Trimming cost V 4 bases and J 10 bases, with 17 bases left between them. CDR3 nucleotides: TGTGCCAGCAGCCTCTATCCTACCCCTTTAGAGCAGTTCTTC. Translated, it gives CASSLYPTPLEQFF.